This TCR beta chain was observed in a study of T cell responses to AZD1222 COVID-19 vaccine. Overall study results and limits: The breadth and depth of Spike-specific TCRs increased once two AZD1222 doses had been given.

TCRdb keeps only in-frame clones here, not all; method: immunoSEQ multiplex PCR. The table lists about 49,000 clones, 60% to 85% of them singletons. Concerning this clone: Its antigen is not identified.

The CDR3 covers 15 residues. The germline V gene encodes CDR1 MNHEY and CDR2 SVGEGT. With 7 bases removed from V and 1 base from J, the gap between germline ends came to 14 bases. The sequences come from peripheral blood, collected on day 0 of AZD1222 vaccination. The V and J genes are TRBV6-2 or TRBV6-3 and TRBJ1-5, with a weak D call TRBD1 (6 bases). This TCR was sampled from an adult in good health. Written as DNA, the CDR3 is TGTGCCAGCACCCCTTGGGGGGGCAGCAATCAGCCCCAGCATTTT. Its protein product is CASTPWGGSNQPQHF.